This T cell receptor (beta chain) was recovered during a study of T cell responses to AZD1222 COVID-19 vaccine. Germline lookup yields CDR1 SGHTS and CDR2 YDEGEE. The CDR3 is made up of 15 amino acids. J was trimmed by 4 bases and V by 4 bases; bases with no gene match: 9. Produced via immunoSEQ multiplex PCR; TCRdb's table is partial and in-frame only. The sample records 180,000 or so clones, approximately 88% being singletons. The rearrangement uses TRBV5-8 and TRBJ2-5; 8 bases match TRBD1. The sequence was obtained from an adult in good health. The starting material was peripheral blood, obtained on day 0 of AZD1222 vaccination. Here the CDR3 reads CASSRRGRGLETQYF. The CDR3, as DNA: TGTGCCAGCAGCCGCAGGGGCAGGGGGCTAGAGACCCAGTACTTC.